This entry is about one T cell receptor beta chain. This PCR relied on a set of 60 Vbeta primers and 13 Jbeta primers. Using immunoSEQ multiplex PCR, the repertoire was profiled, and TCRdb retains in-frame clones only, with some absent. Of about 130,000 clones in the sample, roughly four fifths were seen once. The entry originates in a study of cytomegalovirus exposure and HLA in healthy donors. The CDR3 sequence is 19 residues long. V shed 2 bases, J shed 2 bases, and the junction held 10 bases outside the gene matches. Germline-derived CDR1 and CDR2 are SGHRS and YFSETQ. V is TRBV5-1 and J is TRBJ2-3, with 14 bases fitting TRBD2. This sequence was found in a middle-aged woman in good health and CMV-seropositive. The sequencing input was PBMCs. This CDR3 is CASSFLPTTSGRVTDTQYF. The CDR3 DNA is TGCGCCAGCAGCTTTCTCCCTACGACTAGCGGGAGGGTCACAGATACGCAGTATTTT. Full variable domain (remainder filled in from reference TRBV5-1 and TRBJ2-3): KAGVTQTPRYLIKTRGQQVTLSCSPISGHRSVSWYQQTPGQGLQFLFEYFSETQRNKGNFPGRFSGRQFSNSRSEMNVSTLELGDSALYLCASSFLPTTSGRVTDTQYFGPGTRLTVL.